The clone carrying this T cell receptor beta chain was counted a single time. This record belongs to a study of blood T cell repertoires in COVID-19. Using immunoSEQ multiplex PCR, the repertoire was profiled, and TCRdb retains in-frame clones only, with some absent. The sample consists of approximately 230,000 clones, roughly 88% of them appearing once. The CDR3 covers 18 residues. Germline V gives CDR1 MDHEN, CDR2 SYDVKM. Trimming removed 2 bases from V and 0 bases from J, with 18 bases in between. Sequencing used peripheral blood. The sequence derives from a woman in her thirties with COVID-19, enrolled during active disease. This chain links TRBV28 with TRBJ2-3; no clear D. Here the CDR3 reads CASSLTLNLLSSTDTQYF. In DNA, the CDR3 is TGTGCCAGCAGTTTAACTTTGAACCTCCTCTCTAGCACAGATACGCAGTATTTT.